These 8 T cell receptor beta chains originate from one sample sequenced in a study of cytomegalovirus exposure and HLA in healthy donors. PCR was performed using 60 Vbeta and 13 Jbeta primers. Clones were read by immunoSEQ multiplex PCR, and TCRdb kept only the in-frame ones, dropping some. The repertoire holds 150,000 to 200,000 clones, with around 78% as singletons. Sample: PBMCs. These TCRs come from a woman aged 40 to 55 in good health and CMV-seronegative.

Only a few counts were recorded for this clone. This chain joins TRBV18 and TRBJ2-5; D is unclear. The V and J ends lost 5 bases and 4 bases respectively, with 11 bases between them. The germline V gene has CDR1 KGHSH and CDR2 LQKENI. The CDR3 contains 13 residues. DNA for the CDR3: TGTGCCAGCTCATCCTACACGGGAGAGACCCAGTACTTC. This codes for CASSSYTGETQYF.

This clone has a single count. The chain has TRBV4-1 and TRBJ1-2, with D tentatively TRBD1 (6 bases). V lost 1 base to trimming and J lost 4 bases, with 19 bases between them. From germline, CDR1 is MGHRA and CDR2 YSYEKL. CDR3 length: 17 residues. CDR3 protein: CASSQALLRDITYGYTF. The CDR3 DNA reads TGCGCCAGCAGCCAAGCATTATTACGGGACATCACCTATGGCTACACCTTC.

V gene TRBV4-1 combines with J gene TRBJ2-7; D possibly corresponds to TRBD1 (6 bases). The CDR3 length is 14 residues. The germline V gene has CDR1 MGHRA and CDR2 YSYEKL. V dropped 3 bases and J dropped 1 base, with 10 bases sitting between them. CDR3 protein: CASSQWDTSYEQYF. The CDR3 DNA reads as TGCGCCAGCAGCCAGTGGGACACGTCCTACGAGCAGTACTTC.

The gene calls are TRBV28 and TRBJ2-4, with 8 bases lining up with TRBD2. CDR3 length: 15 amino acids. Losses at the gene ends were 7 bases for V and 7 bases for J; bases not matched to a gene: 12. Germline V gives CDR1 MDHEN, CDR2 SYDVKM. The CDR3 region is CASIRAGEGLNIQYF. The CDR3 DNA reads as TGTGCCAGCATACGAGCGGGAGAGGGGCTTAACATTCAGTACTTC.

This CDR3 reads CASSSTTSGSNEQFF. In DNA form, the CDR3 reads TGTGCCAGCAGCTCAACGACTAGCGGGAGCAATGAGCAGTTCTTC. The chain has TRBV9 and TRBJ2-1, with 12 bases identical to TRBD2. This CDR3 is 15 amino acids long. V lost 4 bases, J lost 6 bases, and 5 bases stayed unmatched. In germline, CDR1 is SGDLS, CDR2 YYNGEE.

The chain is built from TRBV30 and TRBJ2-7; D call uncertain. V was clipped by 2 bases and J by 4 bases, with 9 bases between them. The CDR3 spans 12 residues. CDR1 is GTSNPN and CDR2 is SVGIG in the germline V gene (reference sequence). CDR3 protein: CAWSQNTYEQYF. CDR3 sequence (DNA): TGTGCCTGGAGTCAGAATACATACGAGCAGTACTTC.

The chain joins TRBV11-2 to TRBJ2-1; 11 nucleotides match TRBD2. V shed 4 bases and J 8 bases; nucleotides not matched to a gene: 7. From germline, CDR1 is SGHAT and CDR2 FQNNGV. The CDR3 loop spans 15 amino acids. CDR3 residues: CASSSTSGRMDEQFF. The CDR3 DNA reads as TGTGCCAGCAGCTCCACTAGCGGGAGAATGGATGAGCAGTTCTTC.

The chain couples TRBV19 to TRBJ2-2; D is possibly TRBD1 (6 bases). Trimming stripped 3 bases from V and 6 bases from J, with 8 bases between. The CDR3 consists of 13 residues. Germline assignment: CDR1 LNHDA and CDR2 SQIVND (reference sequence). Here the CDR3 reads CASSIGGSGELFF. The CDR3, as DNA: TGTGCCAGTAGTATTGGGGGCTCCGGGGAGCTGTTTTTT.